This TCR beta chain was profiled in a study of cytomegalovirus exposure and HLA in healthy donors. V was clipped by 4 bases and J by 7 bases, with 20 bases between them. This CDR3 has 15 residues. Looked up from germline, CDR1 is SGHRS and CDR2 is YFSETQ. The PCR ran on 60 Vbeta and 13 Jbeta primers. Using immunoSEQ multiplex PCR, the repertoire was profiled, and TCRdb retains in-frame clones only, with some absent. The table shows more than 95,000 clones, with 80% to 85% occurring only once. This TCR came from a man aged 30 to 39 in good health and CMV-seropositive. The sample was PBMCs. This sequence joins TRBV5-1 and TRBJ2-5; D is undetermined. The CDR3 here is CASSRTIDNSGTQYF. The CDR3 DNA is TGCGCCAGCAGCCGTACAATCGATAACAGTGGGACCCAGTACTTC.